These 23 T cell receptor beta chains share one sample of origin, sequenced in a study of PD-1 blockade in classical Hodgkin lymphoma. Libraries were prepared by immunoSEQ multiplex PCR; TCRdb keeps only in-frame clonotypes and omits some of them. The top ten clones hold roughly 2.8% of a sample with almost 100,000 clones, 80% to 95% of them seen once. Exposure to brentuximab vedotin varied, and each patient had relapsed following autologous stem cell transplantation. The material sequenced was peripheral blood mononuclear cells (PBMCs), taken at baseline. The origin of the receptors is a human donor with classical Hodgkin lymphoma.

The chain joins TRBV5-6 to TRBJ2-1; D ambiguous. The germline gives CDR1 SGHDT, CDR2 YYEEEE. This CDR3 is built from 13 residues. Between the trimmed V and J ends, which lost 3 bases and 7 bases, there was a span of 11 bases. CDR3 region: CASSSVYVNEQFF. The CDR3 DNA sequence: TGTGCCAGCAGCTCTGTATACGTAAATGAGCAGTTCTTC.

V usage is TRBV7-3 and J usage is TRBJ1-1, with D perhaps TRBD1 (5 bases). The length of the CDR3 is 18 residues. The V and J ends lost 2 bases and 2 bases respectively, with 21 bases between them. Germline CDR1 SGHTA, CDR2 FQGTGA. DNA of the CDR3: TGTGCCAGCAGCTTATACCCCGTCGGGGGTACGGGAAACACTGAAGCTTTCTTT. It encodes CASSLYPVGGTGNTEAFF.

J is TRBJ2-2 and V is TRBV5-8; the match to TRBD2 covers 10 bases. This CDR3 comprises 17 residues. Germline V gene sequence: CDR1 SGHTS, CDR2 YDEGEE. The V gene end was trimmed by 4 bases and the J gene end by 5 bases; junction bases not matched to a gene: 11. The CDR3 DNA reads TGTGCCAGCAGCATATGGACTAGCGGAATGTGGACCGGGGAGCTGTTTTTT. Its protein product is CASSIWTSGMWTGELFF.

The chain recombines TRBV4-1 with TRBJ1-2; D is ambiguous. Germline V gene lookup returns CDR1 MGHRA and CDR2 YSYEKL. V was trimmed by 1 base and J by 0 bases, leaving 12 bases between them. The CDR3 runs to 16 residues. The CDR3 spells CASSQVGPGANYGYTF. The CDR3 nucleotides read TGCGCCAGCAGCCAAGTCGGCCCCGGGGCTAACTATGGCTACACCTTC.

The rearrangement uses TRBV6-5 and TRBJ1-2; the match to TRBD1 covers 8 bases. With 7 bases clipped from V and 8 bases from J, the junction kept 9 bases outside the gene matches. The CDR3 is 13 amino acids. In germline, CDR1 is MNHEY, CDR2 SVGAGI. CDR3 in amino acids: CASTPSRGRGYTF. The CDR3 region has the DNA TGTGCCAGCACGCCTTCCAGGGGGCGCGGCTACACCTTC.

The CDR3 nucleotides are TGTGCCAGCAGCTTCCCTGAGACCGGGGAGCTGTTTTTT. Translated: CASSFPETGELFF. V is TRBV6-5 and J is TRBJ2-2; D is unclear. The CDR3 has 13 amino acids. Trimming took off 6 bases at V and 5 bases at J, with 10 bases between the two ends. Germline-derived CDR1 and CDR2 are MNHEY and SVGAGI.

This chain uses TRBV10-3 with TRBJ2-7; D call uncertain. The CDR3 extends over 11 amino acids. V was cut by 4 bases and J by 4 bases, with 5 bases left in between. Germline lookup yields CDR1 ENHRY and CDR2 SYGVKD. CDR3 bases: TGTGCCATCAGTGGGTCATACGAGCAGTACTTC. It is translated as CAISGSYEQYF.

J is TRBJ1-2 and V is TRBV30; no definite D call. CDR1 is GTSNPN, CDR2 SVGIG, per germline (reference sequence). V was cut by 0 bases and J by 5 bases, with 13 bases left in between. The CDR3 length is 14 residues. The CDR3 spells CAWSVMGGGYGYTF. Here the CDR3 DNA reads TGTGCCTGGAGTGTAATGGGCGGAGGATATGGCTACACCTTC. The variable domain in full, completed from reference TRBV30 and TRBJ1-2, reads SQTIHQWPATLVQPVGSPLSLECTVEGTSNPNLYWYRQAAGRGLQLLFYSVGIGQISSEVPQNLSASRPQDRQFILSSKKLLLSDSGFYLCAWSVMGGGYGYTFGSGTRLTVV.

The chain has TRBV9 and TRBJ2-7; 7 bases align to TRBD2. Germline V gene lookup returns CDR1 SGDLS and CDR2 YYNGEE. J gave up 2 bases and V 0 bases, and 5 bases lay outside the gene matches. This CDR3 contains 15 residues. The CDR3 reads CASSVDWGRAYEQYF. In DNA, the CDR3 is TGTGCCAGCAGCGTAGACTGGGGGAGGGCCTACGAGCAGTACTTC.

The genes are TRBV5-4 and TRBJ1-2, with D perhaps matching TRBD1 (6 bases). Trimming left V 1 base short and J 1 base short, with 14 bases between. The germline V gene encodes CDR1 SGHNT and CDR2 YYREEE (reference sequence). CDR3 length: 16 amino acids. CDR3 nucleotides: TGTGCCAGCAGCTTGCCCAGGGGTCTTTTTAACTATGGCTACACCTTC. Amino acid sequence: CASSLPRGLFNYGYTF.

The chain carries TRBV5-3 and TRBJ2-7; no clear D. TRBV5-3 is an ORF, and what it does is uncertain. The V end lost 5 bases, the J end lost 6 bases, and 18 bases lay between the germline ends. The CDR3 runs 14 residues. In DNA form, the CDR3 reads TGTGCCAGAAGTCAGGAGATGGGTTTCCCCGAGCAGTACTTC. This codes for CARSQEMGFPEQYF.

This clone was picked up one time. V gene TRBV6-6 combines with J gene TRBJ2-7; 14 nucleotides match TRBD2. There are 16 residues in the CDR3. V was clipped by 0 bases and J by 5 bases; unmatched bases: 3. CDR1 is MNHNY, CDR2 SVGAGI, per germline (reference sequence). CDR3 residues: CASSYSLTSGRDEQYF. The CDR3 DNA follows: TGTGCCAGCAGTTACTCGTTGACTAGCGGGAGGGACGAGCAGTACTTC.

This clone was counted once. The V and J genes are TRBV7-9 and TRBJ1-2, with 9 bases that match TRBD1. Germline CDR1 SEHNR, CDR2 FQNEAQ (reference sequence). The ends lost 5 bases at V and 4 bases at J; junction bases unmatched: 11. The CDR3 is made up of 16 amino acids. This CDR3 reads CASSPSDRTGAYGYTF. CDR3 DNA sequence: TGTGCCAGCAGCCCCTCGGACCGGACAGGGGCCTATGGCTACACCTTC.

The chain combines TRBV25-1 with TRBJ2-1; D unresolved. V dropped 6 bases and J dropped 7 bases, with 13 bases sitting between them. Germline values: CDR1 MGHDK, CDR2 SYGVNS. This CDR3 spans 13 amino acids. The CDR3 DNA sequence: TGTGCCAGCAGCCCTCGAGGCCCGAATGAGCAGTTCTTC. Translating it yields CASSPRGPNEQFF. The complete variable domain, with remaining parts taken from reference TRBV25-1 and TRBJ2-1, reads EADIYQTPRYLVIGTGKKITLECSQTMGHDKMYWYQQDPGMELHLIHYSYGVNSTEKGDLSSESTVSRIRTEHFPLTLESARPSHTSQYLCASSPRGPNEQFFGPGTRLTVL.

The genes are TRBV7-2 and TRBJ1-5; tentative D call: TRBD1 (6 bases). In germline, CDR1 is SGHTA, CDR2 FQGNSA. The CDR3 sequence is 16 residues long. V was clipped by 4 bases and J by 3 bases, with 16 bases between them. In DNA, the CDR3 is TGTGCCAGCAGCTCTGGCGGCAGGGGCGCCAATCAGCCCCAGCATTTT. Translating gives CASSSGGRGANQPQHF.

V is TRBV11-1 and J is TRBJ1-3, with D tentatively TRBD1 (5 bases). This CDR3 is built from 16 residues. CDR1 and CDR2 from the germline V gene are SGHAT and FQDESV (reference sequence). Trimming stripped 7 bases from V and 0 bases from J, with 16 bases between. The CDR3 spells CASTRGRRNSGNTIYF. The CDR3 DNA reads as TGTGCCAGCACCCGGGGACGGCGTAACTCTGGAAACACCATATATTTT.

The genes are TRBV30 and TRBJ1-2; the match to TRBD1 covers 9 bases. Germline V CDR1 and CDR2: GTSNPN, SVGIG (reference sequence). V was clipped by 1 base and J by 1 base; unmatched bases: 7. The CDR3 runs to 16 residues. The CDR3 region has the DNA TGTGCCTGGAGTGGCGGACAGGGGTGGCGTAACTATGGCTACACCTTC. Amino acids: CAWSGGQGWRNYGYTF.

The chain combines TRBV6-1 with TRBJ1-2; no firm D call. The CDR3 loop spans 13 amino acids. The V end was cut by 6 bases, the J end by 6 bases, with 14 bases between. Looked up from germline, CDR1 is MNHNS and CDR2 is SASEGT. The CDR3 sequence: CASRRRILDGYTF. In DNA, the CDR3 is TGTGCCAGCAGGCGACGGATACTGGATGGCTACACCTTC.

The chain combines TRBV7-2 with TRBJ2-2; 14 bases fit TRBD2. The V and J ends lost 3 bases and 0 bases, in that order; junction bases with no gene match: 6. In germline, CDR1 is SGHTA, CDR2 FQGNSA. CDR3 size: 19 residues. The CDR3 nucleotides are TGTGCCAGCAGCTTGACTAGCGGGAGGGCCCTCGCGAACACCGGGGAGCTGTTTTTT. This encodes CASSLTSGRALANTGELFF.

This chain uses TRBV27 with TRBJ2-7; 9 bases match TRBD1. The CDR3 is 15 residues long. Germline CDR1 and CDR2: MNHEY and SMNVEV (reference sequence). With V trimmed by 6 bases and J by 2 bases, 8 bases remained unmatched. In nucleotides, the CDR3 is TGTGCCAGCAGCTTTACGGGACAGGGCGCCTACGAGCAGTACTTC. Translation gives CASSFTGQGAYEQYF.

This clone was counted between two and nine times. The chain employs TRBV20-1 and TRBJ1-1; D is uncertain. CDR1 DFQATT and CDR2 SNEGSKA come from the germline V gene (reference sequence). The CDR3 length is 8 residues. Trimming removed 2 bases from V and 13 bases from J, with 5 bases in between. The CDR3 region has the DNA TGCAGTGCTAGATCCGGTTTCTTT. Residues: CSARSGFF.

This sequence joins TRBV9 and TRBJ2-3; D is undetermined. From germline, CDR1 is SGDLS and CDR2 YYNGEE. The CDR3 has 15 residues. V was clipped by 4 bases and J by 0 bases, with 12 bases between them. The CDR3 loop reads CASSPRPTSTDTQYF. For the CDR3, the DNA is TGTGCCAGCAGCCCCCGGCCTACTAGCACAGATACGCAGTATTTT.

V usage is TRBV5-6 and J usage is TRBJ2-4; D might be TRBD1 (5 bases). The CDR3 length is 13 residues. Trimming removed 1 base from V and 6 bases from J, with 8 bases in between. Germline values: CDR1 SGHDT, CDR2 YYEEEE. The CDR3 coding sequence is TGTGCCAGCAGCTTGATGCAGGGAAACATTCAGTACTTC. Translating gives CASSLMQGNIQYF.